This T cell receptor (beta chain) was captured in a study of a mutant IDH1 vaccine in newly diagnosed glioma. Study context: Vaccination was launched 4-6 weeks after radiotherapy alone, or with temozolomide cycles. Patients' prior therapy spanned radiotherapy, temozolomide, or both; most underwent both.

The study's findings and limits: Changes in top peripheral clonotypes did not appear linked to pseudoprogression.

Time point indicated: week 35, safety follow-up. Vaccinated patients received 300 ug of mutant IDH1 20-mer peptide per dose, with topical imiquimod. Scheduled for weeks 1, 3, 5, 7, 11, 15, 19 and 23, eight vaccinations were given to patients. In regard to this clone: Its antigen is unknown.

Profiled with immunoSEQ multiplex PCR; TCRdb holds only in-frame clones, not every one. The table lists 30,000 to 40,000 clones, roughly 80% of them singletons, with 6% to 7.5% in the top ten. The sequencing used PBMCs, collected from a glioma patient whose treatment included an IDH1 peptide vaccine. This receptor was obtained from a young woman with glioma.

The CDR3 loop is CSVEGIRSEQFF. As DNA, the CDR3 is TGCAGCGTTGAAGGAATACGGAGTGAGCAGTTCTTC. The J gene is TRBJ2-1, the V gene TRBV29-1; D not resolved. This CDR3 is 12 amino acids long. Germline V CDR1 and CDR2: SQVTM, ANQGSEA. V was pared by 1 base and J by 9 bases, with 10 bases between.